Below, 23 T cell receptor beta chains from the same sample are listed, as sequenced in a study of blood T cell repertoires in COVID-19. Method: immunoSEQ multiplex PCR; TCRdb's copy keeps in-frame clones and lacks some. The sample includes some 15,000 clones, roughly 70% of them seen just once. Sequenced input: peripheral blood. These receptor sequences come from a man aged 60 to 69 with acute or convalescent COVID-19.

The CDR3 region has the DNA TGTGCCAGCACTGGGCTCTATGGCTACACCTTC. Its protein is CASTGLYGYTF. The V call is TRBV25-1, the J call TRBJ1-2; the D is unclear. The germline V gene encodes CDR1 MGHDK and CDR2 SYGVNS. Trimming shortened V by 7 bases and J by 4 bases, and 7 bases separated the two germline ends. The CDR3 covers 11 residues.

The chain employs TRBV4-2 and TRBJ2-1, with 9 bases that match TRBD2. Trimming at V came to 2 bases and at J to 7 bases, leaving 6 bases not matched to a gene. The CDR3 is made up of 15 amino acids. The V gene's germline CDR1 is LGHNA and CDR2 YNFKEQ. The CDR3 reads CASSQRLAGINEQFF. The CDR3 DNA reads TGTGCCAGCAGCCAACGGCTAGCGGGGATTAATGAGCAGTTCTTC.

The V call is TRBV7-6, the J call TRBJ1-5; 7 nucleotides match TRBD1. Germline trimming cut 5 bases from V and 0 bases from J; bases unmatched to any gene: 4. The germline CDR1 and CDR2 sequences are SGHVS and FNYEAQ. This CDR3 region has 15 residues. CDR3 DNA sequence: TGTGCCAGCAGCGCGGGGACAGCTAGCAATCAGCCCCAGCATTTT. Its translation is CASSAGTASNQPQHF.

The chain combines TRBV21-1 with TRBJ1-2; TRBD1, the table's D call, lacks a check against the DNA. TRBV21-1 has pseudogene status. This CDR3 is built from 14 residues. CDR3 sequence (DNA): TGTGCCAGCAGCAAAGAAGGGGGAAGGTATGGCTACACCTTC. Translating gives CASSKEGGRYGYTF.

The chain links TRBV5-1 to TRBJ1-2; 7 nucleotides agree with TRBD1. The V and J ends lost 3 bases and 2 bases, in that order; junction bases with no gene match: 7. Looked up from germline, CDR1 is SGHRS and CDR2 is YFSETQ. This CDR3 spans 15 amino acids. The CDR3 bases are TGCGCCAGCAGCTCCGGGACAGCAAAAAACTATGGCTACACCTTC. This sequence encodes CASSSGTAKNYGYTF.

This clone was found a few times. J is TRBJ1-6 and V is TRBV10-3; D gene uncertain. The CDR3 runs to 13 residues. Germline V gives CDR1 ENHRY, CDR2 SYGVKD. V was trimmed by 7 bases and J by 9 bases, leaving 13 bases between them. The CDR3 region is CAITGYESSPLHF. In nucleotides, the CDR3 is TGTGCCATCACAGGATATGAGAGTTCACCCCTCCACTTT.

This chain joins TRBV7-8 and TRBJ2-7, with TRBD1 identical over 8 bases. The CDR3 loop spans 15 amino acids. V shed 2 bases, J shed 3 bases, and the junction held 6 bases outside the gene matches. CDR1 SGHVS and CDR2 FQNEAQ come from the germline V gene. The DNA for the CDR3 is TGTGCCAGCAGCTTAAAAGGGACAGGTTACTACGAGCAGTACTTC. Amino acid sequence: CASSLKGTGYYEQYF.

The gene calls are TRBV6-1 and TRBJ2-2, with TRBD2 matching 13 bases. This CDR3 region has 17 residues. Germline assignment: CDR1 MNHNS and CDR2 SASEGT. The V and J ends lost 4 bases and 2 bases, in that order; junction bases with no gene match: 4. The CDR3 nucleotides read TGTGCCAGCAGTGGGACTAGCGGGGGAGAAAACACCGGGGAGCTGTTTTTT. Amino acid sequence: CASSGTSGGENTGELFF.

This clone was counted a single time. The chain combines TRBV6-6 with TRBJ1-2, with TRBD1 identical over 7 bases. The CDR3 is made up of 13 amino acids. The J segment lost 4 bases and the V segment lost 7 bases, leaving 6 bases of the junction unmatched. Per germline, CDR1 MNHNY and CDR2 SVGAGI (reference sequence). This chain's CDR3 is CASTGGSLYGYTF. The CDR3 DNA reads as TGTGCCAGCACAGGGGGGTCACTCTATGGCTACACCTTC.

The CDR3: CASRSDRGDNEKLFF. The CDR3 region has the DNA TGTGCCAGCAGATCCGACAGGGGGGACAATGAAAAACTGTTTTTT. The chain has TRBV25-1 and TRBJ1-4; 9 nucleotides line up with TRBD1. The V gene's germline CDR1 is MGHDK and CDR2 SYGVNS. The CDR3 runs to 15 residues. J was trimmed by 5 bases and V by 6 bases; bases with no gene match: 7.

The chain combines TRBV6-2 or TRBV6-3 with TRBJ1-2, with D possibly matching TRBD1 (6 bases). Trimming left V 2 bases short and J 4 bases short, with 11 bases between. The CDR3 runs to 14 residues. The germline V gene encodes CDR1 MNHEY and CDR2 SVGEGT. DNA of the CDR3: TGTGCCAGCAGTTACAGCGGACAGATCTATGGCTACACCTTC. This translates into CASSYSGQIYGYTF.

The chain links TRBV9 to TRBJ1-2, with TRBD1 matching over 9 bases. This CDR3 region has 19 residues. The V and J ends lost 0 bases and 0 bases, in that order; junction bases with no gene match: 12. Germline CDR1 SGDLS, CDR2 YYNGEE. CDR3 loop: CASSVELWGQGPSNYGYTF. CDR3 nucleotide sequence: TGTGCCAGCAGCGTAGAGTTGTGGGGACAGGGCCCGTCTAACTATGGCTACACCTTC.

The V gene is TRBV19, the J gene TRBJ1-2, with D unclear. The CDR3 covers 11 residues. The germline V and J ends were trimmed by 6 bases and 5 bases, with 7 bases remaining between them. The germline gives CDR1 LNHDA, CDR2 SQIVND (reference sequence). CDR3 coding DNA: TGTGCCAGTAGGGCGGTGTATGGCTACACCTTC. Translating it yields CASRAVYGYTF.

This chain uses TRBV28 with TRBJ2-7; 12 bases align to TRBD2. Per germline, CDR1 MDHEN and CDR2 SYDVKM. Germline trimming cut 4 bases from V and 7 bases from J; bases unmatched to any gene: 14. The CDR3 consists of 17 residues. The CDR3 DNA follows: TGTGCCAGCAGTTCCTGGACTCTAGCGGGGGGGCCGGGAGAGCAGTACTTC. Its translation: CASSSWTLAGGPGEQYF.

V gene TRBV3-1 (or the pseudogene TRBV3-2) combines with J gene TRBJ2-3, with TRBD2 identical over 8 bases. V shed 4 bases and J 3 bases; nucleotides not matched to a gene: 9. The CDR3 spans 16 residues. Germline-derived CDR1 and CDR2 are LGHDT and YNNKEL (reference sequence). CDR3 region: CASSRLSTGGTDTQYF. CDR3 in DNA: TGTGCCAGCAGCCGCCTATCGACGGGGGGGACAGATACGCAGTATTTT.

The CDR3 protein is CASSQGAYTEAFF. The CDR3 bases are TGTGCCAGCAGCCAAGGGGCGTACACTGAAGCTTTCTTT. The chain joins TRBV3-1 (or the pseudogene TRBV3-2) to TRBJ1-1; D gene unclear. Germline CDR1 LGHDT, CDR2 YNNKEL (reference sequence). The CDR3 consists of 13 residues. V was cut by 1 base and J by 3 bases, with 6 bases left in between.

This clone appeared a few times. The chain combines TRBV5-4 with TRBJ2-1; TRBD2 might be the D (5 bases). This CDR3 comprises 14 residues. V was pared by 4 bases and J by 4 bases, with 12 bases between. Germline-derived CDR1 and CDR2 are SGHNT and YYREEE (reference sequence). The CDR3 sequence is CASSDLDSYNEQFF. The CDR3 region has the DNA TGTGCCAGCAGCGATTTGGACTCGTACAATGAGCAGTTCTTC.

The chain employs TRBV2 and TRBJ2-1, with 7 bases matching TRBD2. The CDR3 is made up of 14 amino acids. J lost 9 bases, V lost 7 bases, and 12 bases had no gene match. Germline V gene sequence: CDR1 SNHLY, CDR2 FYNNEI. In nucleotides, the CDR3 is TGTGCCAGCACCGCCTTTGTTACTAGCGCTGAGCAGTTCTTC. This codes for CASTAFVTSAEQFF.

The chain is built from TRBV2 and TRBJ1-2; 7 positions agree with TRBD1. V lost 6 bases and J lost 4; bases outside the gene matches: 5. Germline V gene sequence: CDR1 SNHLY, CDR2 FYNNEI. This CDR3 has 13 residues. The CDR3 DNA reads TGTGCCAGCAGCGCCACAGGGGCCTATGGCTACACCTTC. Amino acid sequence: CASSATGAYGYTF. The variable domain in full, with the rest retrieved from reference TRBV2 and TRBJ1-2, is EPEVTQTPSHQVTQMGQEVILRCVPISNHLYFYWYRQILGQKVEFLVSFYNNEISEKSEIFDDQFSVERPDGSNFTLKIRSTKLEDSAMYFCASSATGAYGYTFGSGTRLTVV.

The chain couples TRBV7-9 to TRBJ1-1; TRBD1 might be the D (6 bases). Germline V CDR1 and CDR2: SEHNR, FQNEAQ (reference sequence). The CDR3 is 13 amino acids. V gave up 3 bases and J gave up 2 bases, with 7 bases separating them. CDR3 coding DNA: TGTGCCAGCAGCTTGGACAGTAACACTGAAGCTTTCTTT. Its protein is CASSLDSNTEAFF. The whole variable domain, filled in from reference TRBV7-9 and TRBJ1-1, reads DTGVSQNPRHKITKRGQNVTFRCDPISEHNRLYWYRQTLGQGPEFLTYFQNEAQLEKSRLLSDRFSAERPKGSFSTLEIQRTEQGDSAMYLCASSLDSNTEAFFGQGTRLTVV.

The chain joins TRBV2 to TRBJ1-1; TRBD1 aligns across 9 bases. The CDR3 is 16 amino acids. Per the germline V gene, CDR1 is SNHLY and CDR2 is FYNNEI. The V and J ends lost 8 bases and 3 bases, in that order; junction bases with no gene match: 13. The CDR3 DNA reads as TGTGCCAGCCACGGGACAGGGCTCCGTAGGGACACTGAAGCTTTCTTT. Translating gives CASHGTGLRRDTEAFF.

V usage is TRBV5-6 and J usage is TRBJ2-7; the D gene is possibly TRBD2 (6 bases). Germline V CDR1 and CDR2: SGHDT, YYEEEE. V was trimmed by 0 bases and J by 3 bases, leaving 13 bases between them. The CDR3 spans 15 residues. The CDR3 here is CASSLAGELVYEQYF. CDR3 nucleotide sequence: TGTGCCAGCAGCTTGGCGGGGGAACTGGTCTACGAGCAGTACTTC. Based on the CDR3 plus reference TRBV5-6 and TRBJ2-7, the full variable domain is DAGVTQSPTHLIKTRGQQVTLRCSPKSGHDTVSWYQQALGQGPQFIFQYYEEEERQRGNFPDRFSGHQFPNYSSELNVNALLLGDSALYLCASSLAGELVYEQYFGPGTRLTVT.

V is TRBV29-1 and J is TRBJ1-1; 8 nucleotides agree with TRBD1. The CDR3 runs 13 residues. V was clipped by 6 bases and J by 5 bases; unmatched bases: 8. Germline lookup yields CDR1 SQVTM and CDR2 ANQGSEA. DNA of the CDR3: TGCAGCGTCAAAACAGGGGGTCTTACTGAAGCTTTCTTT. It codes for CSVKTGGLTEAFF.